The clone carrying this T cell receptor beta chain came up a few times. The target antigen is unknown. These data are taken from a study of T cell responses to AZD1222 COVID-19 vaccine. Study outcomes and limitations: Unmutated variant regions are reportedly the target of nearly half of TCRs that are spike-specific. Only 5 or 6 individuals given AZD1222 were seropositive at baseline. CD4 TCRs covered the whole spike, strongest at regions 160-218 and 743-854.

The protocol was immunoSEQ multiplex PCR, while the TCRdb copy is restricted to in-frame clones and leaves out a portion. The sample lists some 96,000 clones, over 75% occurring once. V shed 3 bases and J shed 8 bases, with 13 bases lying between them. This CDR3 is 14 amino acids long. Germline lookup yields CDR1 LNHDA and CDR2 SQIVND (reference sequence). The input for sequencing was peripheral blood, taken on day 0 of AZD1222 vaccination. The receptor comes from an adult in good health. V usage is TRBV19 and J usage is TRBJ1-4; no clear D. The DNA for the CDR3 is TGTGCCAGTAGTATCGGCGGGATTCGAGAAAAACTGTTTTTT. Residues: CASSIGGIREKLFF.